This entry lists 25 T cell receptor beta chains sequenced from one sample in a study of T cell repertoires in aging, cancer and after chemotherapy. The template was genomic DNA from peripheral blood, not RNA. Multiplex touch-down PCR with TRB-A/B primers amplified rearranged V-D-J TRB sequences. One entry per CDR3 protein, called by TCRdb with MiXCR from the multiplex PCR reads. The data contain just under 6,500 distinct CDR3 sequences, around 38% of them seen just once; the ten biggest clones take up 35% to 50%. Source material: blood. These receptors were taken from a human donor in good health.

Here the CDR3 reads CASSQDSLVRWGTEAFF. The DNA for the CDR3 is TGCGCCAGCAGCCAAGATTCATTGGTTAGATGGGGCACTGAAGCTTTCTTT. The genes are TRBV4-3 and TRBJ1-1, with D unresolved. CDR3 length: 17 residues. Germline V gives CDR1 LGHNA, CDR2 YSLEER. The V end lost 0 bases, the J end lost 4 bases, and 18 bases lay between the germline ends.

The gene calls are TRBV5-1 and TRBJ1-2; no clear D gene. V gave up 2 bases and J gave up 2 bases, with 10 bases separating them. The CDR3 has 14 amino acids. Germline-derived CDR1 and CDR2 are SGHRS and YFSETQ. Here the CDR3 DNA reads TGCGCCAGCAGCTTATCCGGCGGCAACTATGGCTACACCTTC. This codes for CASSLSGGNYGYTF.

This clonotype was picked up a small number of times. The gene calls are TRBV29-1 and TRBJ2-3; D uncertain. Germline CDR1 and CDR2: SQVTM and ANQGSEA. There are 14 residues in the CDR3. V was pared by 5 bases and J by 0 bases, with 12 bases between. The CDR3 DNA follows: TGCAGCGTTCTCCCCGTTCCTAGCACAGATACGCAGTATTTT. Translated, it gives CSVLPVPSTDTQYF.

This rearrangement joins TRBV6-1 to TRBJ1-1, with D possibly matching TRBD1 (5 bases). The V end was cut by 1 base, the J end by 5 bases, with 14 bases between. The V gene's germline CDR1 is MNHNS and CDR2 SASEGT. CDR3 length equals 15 residues. The chain's CDR3 is CASSEDKKGLTEAFF. The CDR3 DNA is TGTGCCAGCAGTGAAGATAAGAAGGGGTTAACTGAAGCTTTCTTT.

This chain connects TRBV6-5 to TRBJ2-4; possibly TRBD1 or TRBD2 for D (6 bases each). The CDR3 runs to 14 residues. Between the trimmed V and J ends, which lost 4 bases and 8 bases, there was a span of 15 bases. Per the germline V gene, CDR1 is MNHEY and CDR2 is SVGAGI. The chain's CDR3 is CASSFRGGRDIQYF. Here the CDR3 DNA reads TGTGCCAGCAGTTTTCGTGGGGGGCGGGACATTCAGTACTTC.

In its sample, this clonotype was seen a few times. The chain is built from TRBV18 and TRBJ2-3; a possible D gene is TRBD2 (5 bases). CDR3 size: 13 residues. V was clipped by 0 bases and J by 4 bases, with 5 bases between them. From germline, CDR1 is KGHSH and CDR2 LQKENI. The CDR3 region has the DNA TGTGCCAGCTCACCACCCGGGGCAGATACGCAGTATTTT. It is translated as CASSPPGADTQYF. Looking up the rest from reference TRBV18 and TRBJ2-3 gives the full variable domain: NAGVMQNPRHLVRRRGQEARLRCSPMKGHSHVYWYRQLPEEGLKFMVYLQKENIIDESGMPKERFSAEFPKEGPSILRIQQVVRGDSAAYFCASSPPGADTQYFGPGTRLTVL.

This CDR3 is CASSLGLDTKNIQYF. In DNA form, the CDR3 reads TGTGCCAGCAGCTTGGGACTAGATACCAAAAACATTCAGTACTTC. The rearrangement uses TRBV5-6 and TRBJ2-4, with D tentatively TRBD2 (6 bases). CDR3 size: 15 residues. The germline V and J ends were trimmed by 0 bases and 2 bases, with 9 bases remaining between them. Germline assignment: CDR1 SGHDT and CDR2 YYEEEE.

This clonotype was counted between two and nine times. V and J are TRBV6-1 and TRBJ2-3; no clear D. V lost 1 base to trimming and J lost 3 bases, with 8 bases between them. The CDR3 consists of 14 residues. Germline V gives CDR1 MNHNS, CDR2 SASEGT. The DNA of the CDR3 is TGTGCCAGCAGTGAAGTTCAGGCGACAGATACGCAGTATTTT. This gives the protein CASSEVQATDTQYF.

The V call is TRBV20-1, the J call TRBJ2-3, with TRBD2 as a possible D gene (6 bases). The CDR3 sequence is 17 residues long. Germline assignment: CDR1 DFQATT and CDR2 SNEGSKA (reference sequence). V dropped 0 bases and J dropped 1 base, with 17 bases sitting between them. The CDR3 is CSARDSWGLKGTDTQYF. CDR3 nucleotides: TGCAGTGCTAGAGATAGTTGGGGACTTAAAGGCACAGATACGCAGTATTTT.

The genes are TRBV14 and TRBJ1-1; 10 bases line up with TRBD1. With 4 bases clipped from V and 7 bases from J, the junction kept 6 bases outside the gene matches. Germline V gene sequence: CDR1 SGHDN, CDR2 FVKESK. CDR3 length: 14 amino acids. The CDR3 bases are TGTGCCAGCAGCCTCTTGGGACAGGGGCGTGAAGCTTTCTTT. Encoded protein: CASSLLGQGREAFF.

The chain carries TRBV6-1 and TRBJ1-6; the match to TRBD1 covers 8 bases. The length of the CDR3 is 13 residues. Germline V gene data show CDR1 as MNHNS and CDR2 as SASEGT. The V segment lost 6 bases and the J segment 9 bases; nucleotides outside the gene matches: 4. The CDR3 region is CASRDRVVSPLHF. The CDR3 coding sequence is TGTGCCAGCAGGGACAGGGTGGTTTCACCCCTCCACTTT.

The CDR3 DNA reads as TGTGCCAGCAGCTCCCGCCGGGACAGGGAACATGGCTACACCTTC. Translating gives CASSSRRDREHGYTF. The chain is built from TRBV7-9 and TRBJ1-2, with 9 bases aligning to TRBD1. The V segment lost 4 bases and the J segment 6 bases; nucleotides outside the gene matches: 9. CDR3 length: 15 amino acids. CDR1 and CDR2 from the germline V gene are SEHNR and FQNEAQ (reference sequence).

The chain joins TRBV19 to TRBJ2-3; D remains unclear. V gave up 1 base and J gave up 4 bases, with 9 bases separating them. CDR3 length: 14 residues. From germline, CDR1 is LNHDA and CDR2 SQIVND (reference sequence). The CDR3 loop reads CASSIVGSADTQYF. In DNA form, the CDR3 reads TGTGCCAGTAGTATAGTCGGGTCAGCAGATACGCAGTATTTT.

The CDR3 region is CASSFREKQAFF. The CDR3 DNA reads TGTGCCAGCAGTTTCCGTGAAAAGCAGGCTTTCTTT. This chain joins TRBV28 and TRBJ1-1; D is uncertain. The CDR3 spans 12 residues. Trimming left V 3 bases short and J 11 bases short, with 13 bases between. Germline CDR1 reads MDHEN; CDR2 reads SYDVKM.

By its share, this clonotype is medium-sized (0.01 to 0.1%). This chain joins TRBV19 and TRBJ2-1; perhaps TRBD1 as D (6 bases). Looked up from germline, CDR1 is LNHDA and CDR2 is SQIVND (reference sequence). CDR3 length: 13 amino acids. Trimming took off 4 bases at V and 10 bases at J, with 14 bases between the two ends. CDR3 DNA: TGTGCCAGTAGTAGCCCACAGGGTCGCGAGCAGTTCTTC. Its translation is CASSSPQGREQFF.

The chain recombines TRBV27 with TRBJ2-7; 9 positions agree with TRBD1. Germline CDR1 MNHEY, CDR2 SMNVEV (reference sequence). V shed 3 bases, J shed 4 bases, and the junction held 7 bases outside the gene matches. The CDR3 extends over 15 amino acids. The CDR3 bases are TGTGCCAGCAGTTTGGGACAGGGCTTAACTTACGAGCAGTACTTC. It translates to CASSLGQGLTYEQYF.

This clonotype showed up just once. The chain combines TRBV20-1 with TRBJ2-5; 9 bases map to TRBD1. The CDR3 runs to 14 residues. Germline loops: CDR1 DFQATT, CDR2 SNEGSKA (reference sequence). V shed 6 bases and J 4 bases; nucleotides not matched to a gene: 9. This CDR3 reads CSAAGQGNVETQYF. As DNA, the CDR3 is TGCAGTGCGGCGGGACAGGGTAACGTAGAGACCCAGTACTTC.

The genes are TRBV6-5 and TRBJ2-7; D could derive from TRBD1 or TRBD2 (5 bases each). CDR3 length: 15 residues. V gave up 6 bases and J gave up 2 bases, with 17 bases separating them. CDR1 MNHEY and CDR2 SVGAGI come from the germline V gene. The CDR3 here is CASSPPRDATYEQYF. In nucleotides, the CDR3 is TGTGCCAGCAGCCCCCCCCGGGACGCGACCTACGAGCAGTACTTC.

The table lists this clonotype with a few counts. The chain is built from TRBV19 and TRBJ2-5; 10 bases agree with TRBD2. The junction had 8 bases not matched to a gene; V was cut back by 5 bases and J by 2 bases. The CDR3 runs to 16 residues. Germline CDR1 reads LNHDA; CDR2 reads SQIVND (reference sequence). The CDR3 DNA reads TGTGCCAGTAGTTCTCATGGGACTAGCGAACAAGAGACCCAGTACTTC. This translates into CASSSHGTSEQETQYF. Complete variable domain (other parts from reference TRBV19 and TRBJ2-5): DGGITQSPKYLFRKEGQNVTLSCEQNLNHDAMYWYRQDPGQGLRLIYYSQIVNDFQKGDIAEGYSVSREKKESFPLTVTSAQKNPTAFYLCASSSHGTSEQETQYFGPGTRLLVL.

The chain has TRBV18 and TRBJ2-7, with D perhaps assigned TRBD1 or TRBD2 (6 bases each). V lost 6 bases, J lost 6 bases, and 18 bases lay in between. There are 14 residues in the CDR3. The germline gives CDR1 KGHSH, CDR2 LQKENI. For the CDR3, the DNA is TGTGCCAGCTCCTCACAGGGATTGGGAGGCGAGCAGTACTTC. It translates to CASSSQGLGGEQYF.

The chain has TRBV18 and TRBJ1-1; 10 bases fit TRBD1. Germline V CDR1 and CDR2: KGHSH, LQKENI. Unmatched junction bases numbered 8, after V lost 6 bases and J lost 1 base. This CDR3 has 16 amino acids. CDR3 coding DNA: TGTGCCAGCTCGTCCGGGACAGGGGTCACGAACACTGAAGCTTTCTTT. Translating gives CASSSGTGVTNTEAFF.

By proportion, this clonotype is medium-sized. This sequence joins TRBV29-1 and TRBJ2-2, with TRBD1 as a possible D gene (6 bases). The CDR3 runs 13 residues. V shed 7 bases and J shed 6 bases, with 15 bases lying between them. Germline CDR1 is SQVTM and CDR2 is ANQGSEA. The CDR3 loop reads CSAAQGRAGELFF. CDR3 DNA sequence: TGCAGCGCGGCGCAGGGGAGAGCCGGGGAGCTGTTTTTT.

This clonotype was seen a few times. The genes are TRBV5-6 and TRBJ2-2; D remains unclear. V shed 3 bases and J shed 3 bases, with 12 bases lying between them. This CDR3 is 15 amino acids long. Germline loops: CDR1 SGHDT, CDR2 YYEEEE. The CDR3: CASSSPGSYTGELFF. In DNA, the CDR3 is TGTGCCAGCAGCTCCCCTGGATCTTACACCGGGGAGCTGTTTTTT. Variable domain in full (rest from reference TRBV5-6 and TRBJ2-2): DAGVTQSPTHLIKTRGQQVTLRCSPKSGHDTVSWYQQALGQGPQFIFQYYEEEERQRGNFPDRFSGHQFPNYSSELNVNALLLGDSALYLCASSSPGSYTGELFFGEGSRLTVL.

This clonotype was seen a few times. The rearrangement joins TRBV15 to TRBJ2-2; 8 positions match TRBD2. Germline assignment: CDR1 LNHNV and CDR2 YYDKDF (reference sequence). J lost 6 bases, V lost 0 bases, and 6 bases had no gene match. The CDR3 spans 16 residues. CDR3 residues: CATSRDRAGGAGELFF. In DNA form, the CDR3 reads TGTGCCACCAGCAGAGATCGGGCCGGGGGGGCCGGGGAGCTGTTTTTT.

V gene TRBV29-1 combines with J gene TRBJ2-7, with D uncertain. CDR3 length: 14 residues. Between the trimmed V and J ends, which lost 0 bases and 9 bases, there was a span of 18 bases. Germline V lookup: CDR1 SQVTM, CDR2 ANQGSEA. CDR3 amino acids: CSVEDGNWGLGQYF. CDR3 nucleotides: TGCAGCGTTGAAGATGGGAATTGGGGTTTAGGGCAGTACTTC.